This T cell receptor beta chain was captured by sequencing in a study of cytomegalovirus exposure and HLA in healthy donors. V shed 4 bases and J 6 bases; nucleotides not matched to a gene: 19. Germline V gene lookup returns CDR1 MGHRA and CDR2 YSYEKL. The CDR3 loop spans 19 amino acids. The method was immunoSEQ multiplex PCR; TCRdb's version includes in-frame clones alone and lacks a portion of them. The sample has 97,000 or so clones; about 95% are singletons. The chain is built from TRBV4-1 and TRBJ1-1; 11 nucleotides align to TRBD1. The origin of this receptor is a woman in her late teens or twenties in good health and CMV-seronegative. Sample: PBMCs. CDR3 DNA sequence: TGCGCCAGCAGCCGCGCTAACAGACAGGGAGGGGACAGGGGGTCTGAAGCTTTCTTT. This sequence encodes CASSRANRQGGDRGSEAFF.